In its sample, the clone carrying this T cell receptor beta chain was seen once. Sequenced by immunoSEQ multiplex PCR; TCRdb stores in-frame clones only, minus some. The sample gives almost 250,000 clones, around 86% of which show up once; under 2% is in the top ten. The V and J ends lost 1 base and 4 bases respectively, with 17 bases between them. CDR3 length equals 17 residues. CDR1 is LGHNA, CDR2 YSLEER, per germline. This sample is drawn from a study of blood T cell repertoires in COVID-19. Whole-study context: Specimens from acute and convalescent COVID-19 originated in the United States, Italy and Spain. Nucleic acid was either cDNA or gDNA, and it came from T cells, B-cell-depleted T cells, or PBMCs.

The receptor was isolated from a woman in her fifties or sixties who had recovered from COVID-19. Sequences were obtained from peripheral blood. The rearrangement uses TRBV4-3 and TRBJ2-1; D gene uncertain. The chain's CDR3 is CASSQAGLGHGYNEQFF. CDR3 bases: TGCGCCAGCAGCCAAGCAGGCCTTGGCCACGGTTACAATGAGCAGTTCTTC.